This record covers a single TCR beta chain. The antigen is undetermined. This record comes from a study of T cells in Graves' hyperthyroidism and ophthalmopathy. Notes on the study in general: Before onset, ophthalmopathy was predicted by the model a median roughly 6.8 months earlier.

It was RNA transcripts that yielded the amplified TCR beta CDR3 regions. When the TCR CDR3 underwent first-round RT-PCR, the HTBI primer set was used. TCRdb re-called the multiplex PCR reads through MiXCR, storing one row per CDR3 protein. The sample contains approximately 640,000 distinct CDR3 sequences, around 15% of which appear only once. This CDR3 spans 17 amino acids. J lost 5 bases, V lost 3 bases, and 14 bases had no gene match. The V gene's germline CDR1 is LNHDA and CDR2 SQIVND (reference sequence). Graves' hyperthyroidism without ophthalmopathy progression within 18 months was termed stable. Diagnosis of hyperthyroidism was new in patients aged 18 to 65, and its duration was under 2 months. Criteria for exclusion of patients were uncontrolled infection, other autoimmune disease, pregnancy or lactation.

The source is a woman in her twenties or thirties with Graves' hyperthyroidism. Sequencing was carried out using blood. This chain joins TRBV19 and TRBJ2-5; 8 nucleotides match TRBD2. CDR3 DNA: TGTGCCAGTAGTATCCTTAGCGGGGCGGAGATTTGGGAGACCCAGTACTTC. This sequence encodes CASSILSGAEIWETQYF. Variable domain in full (rest from reference TRBV19 and TRBJ2-5): DGGITQSPKYLFRKEGQNVTLSCEQNLNHDAMYWYRQDPGQGLRLIYYSQIVNDFQKGDIAEGYSVSREKKESFPLTVTSAQKNPTAFYLCASSILSGAEIWETQYFGPGTRLLVL.